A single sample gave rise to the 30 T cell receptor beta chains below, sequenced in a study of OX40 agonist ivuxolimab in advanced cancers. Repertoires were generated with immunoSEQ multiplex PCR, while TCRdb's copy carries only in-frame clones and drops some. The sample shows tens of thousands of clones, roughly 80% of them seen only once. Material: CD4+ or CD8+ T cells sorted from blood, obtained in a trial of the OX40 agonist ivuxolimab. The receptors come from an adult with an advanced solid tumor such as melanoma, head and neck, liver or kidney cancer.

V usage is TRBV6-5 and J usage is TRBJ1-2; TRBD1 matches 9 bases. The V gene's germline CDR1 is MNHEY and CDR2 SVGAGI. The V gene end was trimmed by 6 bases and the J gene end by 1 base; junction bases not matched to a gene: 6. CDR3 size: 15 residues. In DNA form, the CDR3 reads TGTGCCAGCAGAGCGGGACAGGGTATTAACTATGGCTACACCTTC. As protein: CASRAGQGINYGYTF.

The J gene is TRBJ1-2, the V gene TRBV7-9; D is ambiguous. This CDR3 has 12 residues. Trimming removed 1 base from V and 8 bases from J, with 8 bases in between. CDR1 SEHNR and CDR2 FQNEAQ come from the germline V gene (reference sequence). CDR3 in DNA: TGTGCCAGCAGCTTAGAGACGGCGGGCTACACCTTC. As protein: CASSLETAGYTF.

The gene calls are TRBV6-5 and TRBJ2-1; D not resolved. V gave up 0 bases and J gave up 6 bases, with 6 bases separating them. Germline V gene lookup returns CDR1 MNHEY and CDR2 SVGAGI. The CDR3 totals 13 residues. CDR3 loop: CASSYSGANEQFF. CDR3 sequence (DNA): TGTGCCAGCAGTTACTCCGGCGCCAATGAGCAGTTCTTC.

The CDR3, as DNA: TGTGCCAGCTCACCACCAGGGAGGGGGGCCAACGTCCTGACTTTC. This translates into CASSPPGRGANVLTF. V usage is TRBV18 and J usage is TRBJ2-6; maybe TRBD2 (6 bases). The CDR3 has 15 amino acids. The V and J ends lost 0 bases and 4 bases respectively, with 7 bases between them. The V gene's germline CDR1 is KGHSH and CDR2 LQKENI.

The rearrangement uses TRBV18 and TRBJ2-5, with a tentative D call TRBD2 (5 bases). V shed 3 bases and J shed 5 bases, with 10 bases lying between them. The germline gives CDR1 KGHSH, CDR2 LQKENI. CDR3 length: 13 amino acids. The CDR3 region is CASSPYGEETQYF. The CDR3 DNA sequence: TGTGCCAGCTCACCTTATGGGGAGGAGACCCAGTACTTC.

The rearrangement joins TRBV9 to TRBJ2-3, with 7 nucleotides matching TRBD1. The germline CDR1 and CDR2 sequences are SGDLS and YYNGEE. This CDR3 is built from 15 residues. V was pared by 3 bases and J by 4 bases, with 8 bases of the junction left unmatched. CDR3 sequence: CASSERQGASDTQYF. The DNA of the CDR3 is TGTGCCAGCAGCGAACGACAGGGTGCGTCAGATACGCAGTATTTT.

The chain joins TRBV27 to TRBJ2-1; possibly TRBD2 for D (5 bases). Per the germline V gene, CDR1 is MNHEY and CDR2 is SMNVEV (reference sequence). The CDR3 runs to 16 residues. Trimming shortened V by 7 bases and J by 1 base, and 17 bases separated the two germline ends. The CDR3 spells CASMGGSWSSYNEQFF. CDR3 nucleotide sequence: TGTGCCAGCATGGGTGGGAGCTGGAGTTCCTACAATGAGCAGTTCTTC.

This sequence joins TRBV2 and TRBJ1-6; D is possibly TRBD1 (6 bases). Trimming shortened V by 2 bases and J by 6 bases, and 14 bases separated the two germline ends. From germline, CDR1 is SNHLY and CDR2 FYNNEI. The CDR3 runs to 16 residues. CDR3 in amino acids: CASSESVGQINSPLHF. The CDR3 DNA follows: TGTGCCAGCAGTGAATCGGTCGGACAGATTAATTCACCCCTCCACTTT.

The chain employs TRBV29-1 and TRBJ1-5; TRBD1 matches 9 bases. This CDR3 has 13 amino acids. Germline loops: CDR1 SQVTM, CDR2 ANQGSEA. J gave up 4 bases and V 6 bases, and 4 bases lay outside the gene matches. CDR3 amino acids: CSVLTGGNQPQHF. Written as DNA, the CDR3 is TGCAGCGTCCTGACAGGGGGAAATCAGCCCCAGCATTTT.

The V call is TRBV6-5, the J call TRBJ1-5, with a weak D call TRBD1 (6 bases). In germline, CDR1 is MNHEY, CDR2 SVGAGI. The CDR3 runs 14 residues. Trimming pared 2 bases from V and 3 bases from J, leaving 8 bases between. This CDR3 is CASSYAGVNQPQHF. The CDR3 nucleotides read TGTGCCAGCAGTTACGCAGGGGTCAATCAGCCCCAGCATTTT.

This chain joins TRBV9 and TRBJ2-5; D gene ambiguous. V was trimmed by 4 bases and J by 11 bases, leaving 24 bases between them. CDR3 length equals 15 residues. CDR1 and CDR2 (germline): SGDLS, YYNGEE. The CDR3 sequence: CASSPSGSTQTAQYF. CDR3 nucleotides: TGTGCCAGCAGCCCGAGTGGTAGTACCCAAACCGCGCAGTACTTC. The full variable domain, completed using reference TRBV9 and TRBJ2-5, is DSGVTQTPKHLITATGQRVTLRCSPRSGDLSVYWYQQSLDQGLQFLIQYYNGEERAKGNILERFSAQQFPDLHSELNLSSLELGDSALYFCASSPSGSTQTAQYFGPGTRLLVL.

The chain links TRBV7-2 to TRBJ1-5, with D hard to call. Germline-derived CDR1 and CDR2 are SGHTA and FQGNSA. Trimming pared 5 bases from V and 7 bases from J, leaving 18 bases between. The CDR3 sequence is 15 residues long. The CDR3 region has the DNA TGTGCCAGCAGCATAATCATAGGGTCTTACCAGCCCCAGCATTTT. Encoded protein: CASSIIIGSYQPQHF.

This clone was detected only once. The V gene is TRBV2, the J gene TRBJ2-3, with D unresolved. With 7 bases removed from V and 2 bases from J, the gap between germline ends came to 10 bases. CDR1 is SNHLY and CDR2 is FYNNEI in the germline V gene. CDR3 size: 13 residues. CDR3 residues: CASNPAVTDTQYF. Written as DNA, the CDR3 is TGTGCCAGCAATCCAGCCGTCACAGATACGCAGTATTTT.

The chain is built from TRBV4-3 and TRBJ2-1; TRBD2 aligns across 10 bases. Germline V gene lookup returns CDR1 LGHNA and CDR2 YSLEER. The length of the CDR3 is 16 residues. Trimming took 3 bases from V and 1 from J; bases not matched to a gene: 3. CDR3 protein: CASSQAAGGSYNEQFF. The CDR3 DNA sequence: TGCGCCAGCAGCCAGGCAGCGGGAGGGTCCTACAATGAGCAGTTCTTC.

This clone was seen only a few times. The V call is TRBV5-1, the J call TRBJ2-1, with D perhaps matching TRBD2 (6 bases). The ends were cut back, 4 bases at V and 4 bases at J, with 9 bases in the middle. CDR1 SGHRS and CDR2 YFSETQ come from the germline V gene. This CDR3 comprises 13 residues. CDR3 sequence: CASSTGVYNEQFF. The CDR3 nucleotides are TGCGCCAGCAGCACGGGGGTGTACAATGAGCAGTTCTTC.

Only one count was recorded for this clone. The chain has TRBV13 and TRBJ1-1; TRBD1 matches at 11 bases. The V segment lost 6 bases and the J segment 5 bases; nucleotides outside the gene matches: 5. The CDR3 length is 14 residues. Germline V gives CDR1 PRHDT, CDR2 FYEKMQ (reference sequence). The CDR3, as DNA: TGTGCCAGCAGGACGGACAGGGGGCGGACTGAAGCTTTCTTT. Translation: CASRTDRGRTEAFF.

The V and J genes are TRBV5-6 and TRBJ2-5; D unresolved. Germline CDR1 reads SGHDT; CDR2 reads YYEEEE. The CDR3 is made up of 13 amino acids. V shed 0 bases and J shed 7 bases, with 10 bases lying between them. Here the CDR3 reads CASSLASMGTQYF. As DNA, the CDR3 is TGTGCCAGCAGCTTGGCTTCAATGGGGACCCAGTACTTC.

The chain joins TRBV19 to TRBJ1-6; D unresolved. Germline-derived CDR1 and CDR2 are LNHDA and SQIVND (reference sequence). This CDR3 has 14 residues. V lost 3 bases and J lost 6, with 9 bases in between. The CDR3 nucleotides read TGTGCCAGTAGTATCCGGATCGCTAATTCACCCCTCCACTTT. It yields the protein CASSIRIANSPLHF.

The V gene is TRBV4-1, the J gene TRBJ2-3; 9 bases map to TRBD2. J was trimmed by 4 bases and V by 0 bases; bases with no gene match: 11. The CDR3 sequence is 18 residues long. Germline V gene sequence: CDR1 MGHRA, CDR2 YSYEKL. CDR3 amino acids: CASSQDPSSGEGADTQYF. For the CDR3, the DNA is TGCGCCAGCAGCCAAGATCCGTCTAGCGGGGAGGGAGCAGATACGCAGTATTTT.

CDR3 DNA: TGTGCCAGTTCCCGACAGGATCCCTACGAGCAGTACTTC. Its translation is CASSRQDPYEQYF. V gene TRBV19 combines with J gene TRBJ2-7; D might be TRBD1 (6 bases). This CDR3 has 13 residues. V lost 8 bases and J 2 bases, leaving 13 bases between the germline ends. Germline assignment: CDR1 LNHDA and CDR2 SQIVND (reference sequence).

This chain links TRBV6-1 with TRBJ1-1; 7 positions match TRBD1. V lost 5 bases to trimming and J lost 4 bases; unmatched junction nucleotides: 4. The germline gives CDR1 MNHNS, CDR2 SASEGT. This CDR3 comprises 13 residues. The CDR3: CASSLTGPTEAFF. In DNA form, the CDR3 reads TGTGCCAGCAGTCTGACAGGGCCCACTGAAGCTTTCTTT.

The CDR3: CATSRDIGGNYGYTF. The CDR3 bases are TGTGCCACCAGCAGAGATATTGGGGGTAACTATGGCTACACCTTC. The genes are TRBV15 and TRBJ1-2; D is possibly TRBD1 (5 bases). V lost 0 bases to trimming and J lost 1 base, with 9 bases between them. There are 15 residues in the CDR3. Germline-derived CDR1 and CDR2 are LNHNV and YYDKDF (reference sequence).

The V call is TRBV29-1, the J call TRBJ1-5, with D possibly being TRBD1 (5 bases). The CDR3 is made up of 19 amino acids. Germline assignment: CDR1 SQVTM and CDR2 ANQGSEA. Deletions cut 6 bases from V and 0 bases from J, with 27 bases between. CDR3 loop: CSVLGRGPPSAYSNQPQHF. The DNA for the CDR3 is TGCAGCGTCCTGGGGAGGGGACCACCCTCTGCCTATAGCAATCAGCCCCAGCATTTT.

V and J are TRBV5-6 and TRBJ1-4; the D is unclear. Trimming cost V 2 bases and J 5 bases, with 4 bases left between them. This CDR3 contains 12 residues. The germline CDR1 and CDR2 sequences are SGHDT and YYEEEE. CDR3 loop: CASSFGNEKLFF. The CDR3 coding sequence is TGTGCCAGCAGCTTTGGGAATGAAAAACTGTTTTTT.

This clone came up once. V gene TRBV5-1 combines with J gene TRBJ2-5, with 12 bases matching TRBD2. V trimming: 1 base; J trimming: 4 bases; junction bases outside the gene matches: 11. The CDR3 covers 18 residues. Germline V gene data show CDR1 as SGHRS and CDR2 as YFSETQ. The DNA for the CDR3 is TGCGCCAGCAGCTTGCAAGCGTCTAGCGGGGGGGCGGCAGAGACCCAGTACTTC. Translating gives CASSLQASSGGAAETQYF.

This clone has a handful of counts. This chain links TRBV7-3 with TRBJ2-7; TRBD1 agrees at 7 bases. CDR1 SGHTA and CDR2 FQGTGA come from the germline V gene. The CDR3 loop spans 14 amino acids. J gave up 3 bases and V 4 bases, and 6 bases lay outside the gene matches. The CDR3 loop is CASSWDSPFYEQYF. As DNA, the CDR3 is TGTGCCAGCAGCTGGGACAGCCCATTCTACGAGCAGTACTTC.

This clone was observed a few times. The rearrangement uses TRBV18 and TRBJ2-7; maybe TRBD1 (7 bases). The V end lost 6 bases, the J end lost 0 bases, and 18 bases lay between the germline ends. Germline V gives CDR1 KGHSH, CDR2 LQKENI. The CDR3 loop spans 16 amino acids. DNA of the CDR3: TGTGCCAGCTCTCAAAGGGGGCGGGACCTCTCCTACGAGCAGTACTTC. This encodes CASSQRGRDLSYEQYF.

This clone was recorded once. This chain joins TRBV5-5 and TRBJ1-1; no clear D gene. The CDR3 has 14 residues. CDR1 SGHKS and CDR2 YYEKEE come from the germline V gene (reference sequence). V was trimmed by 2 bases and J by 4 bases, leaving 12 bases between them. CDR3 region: CASSFTPSGTEAFF. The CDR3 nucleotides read TGTGCCAGCAGCTTTACCCCTAGTGGCACTGAAGCTTTCTTT.

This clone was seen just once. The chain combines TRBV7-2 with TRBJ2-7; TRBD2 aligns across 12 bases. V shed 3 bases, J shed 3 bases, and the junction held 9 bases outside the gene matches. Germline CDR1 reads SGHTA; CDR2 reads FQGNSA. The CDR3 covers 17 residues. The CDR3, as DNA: TGTGCCAGCAGCTTTATGACTAGCGGGAGCGGGGGCTACGAGCAGTACTTC. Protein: CASSFMTSGSGGYEQYF.

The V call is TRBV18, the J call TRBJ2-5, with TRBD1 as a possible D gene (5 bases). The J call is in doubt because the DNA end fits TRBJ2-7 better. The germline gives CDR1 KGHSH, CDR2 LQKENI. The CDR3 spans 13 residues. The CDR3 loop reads CASSPGLTYEQYF. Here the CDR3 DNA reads TGTGCCAGCTCACCGGGGCTTACCTACGAGCAGTACTTC.